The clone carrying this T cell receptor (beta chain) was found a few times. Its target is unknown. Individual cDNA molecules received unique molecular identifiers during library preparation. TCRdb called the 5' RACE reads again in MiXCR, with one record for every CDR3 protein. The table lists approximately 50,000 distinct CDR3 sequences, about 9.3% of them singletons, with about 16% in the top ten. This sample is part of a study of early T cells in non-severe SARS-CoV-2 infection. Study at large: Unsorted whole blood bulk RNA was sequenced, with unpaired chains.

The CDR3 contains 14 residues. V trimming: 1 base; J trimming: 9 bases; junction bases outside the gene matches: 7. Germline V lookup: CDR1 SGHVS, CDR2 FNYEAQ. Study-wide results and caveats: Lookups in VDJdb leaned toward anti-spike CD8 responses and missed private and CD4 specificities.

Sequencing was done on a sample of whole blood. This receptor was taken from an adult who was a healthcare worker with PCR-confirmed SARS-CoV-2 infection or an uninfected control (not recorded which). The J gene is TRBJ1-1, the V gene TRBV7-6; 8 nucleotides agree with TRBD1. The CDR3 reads CASSLGTGPTKAFF. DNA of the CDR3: TGTGCCAGCAGCTTAGGGACAGGGCCGACTAAAGCTTTCTTT.